This is a list of T cell receptor beta chains from one sample in a study of shared clonotypes between healthy human individuals. Measured with immunoSEQ multiplex PCR; TCRdb has only the in-frame clones, and not every one. The sample has 950,000 to 1,100,000 clones, about 80% seen once. Material: memory CD4+ T cells sorted from blood. These receptors originate from a man between 18 and 35 years old in good health. CDR3s include the opening cysteine and the closing phenylalanine or tryptophan. D genes are given only for firm matches. Expanded clones get a size class; other rows say once, few or many, or leave the size out.

d_call,clone_size,v_call,j_call,cdr3_aa,cdr3_nt
TRBD1,few,TRBV7-2,TRBJ2-5,CASSSGQGYQETQYF,TGTGCCAGCAGCTCGGGACAGGGGTACCAAGAGACCCAGTACTTC
TRBD1,.,TRBV2,TRBJ1-2,CASSGGGTGGSGYTF,TGTGCCAGCAGCGGAGGTGGGACAGGGGGGTCGGGCTACACCTTC
TRBD2,.,TRBV27,TRBJ2-7,CASKPISGGSYEQYF,TGTGCCAGCAAACCCATCAGCGGGGGGTCCTACGAGCAGTACTTC
.,.,TRBV4-3,TRBJ1-2,CASSQGIWDYGYTF,TGCGCCAGCAGCCAAGGAATATGGGACTATGGCTACACCTTC
.,many,TRBV9,TRBJ2-7,CASSVGVPGRSYEQYF,TGTGCCAGCAGCGTAGGGGTCCCAGGACGTTCCTACGAGCAGTACTTC
TRBD1,few,TRBV5-4,TRBJ1-2,CASSVGQGRYGYTF,TGTGCCAGCAGCGTAGGACAGGGGCGCTATGGCTACACCTTC
.,.,TRBV5-4,TRBJ2-3,CASSTGGAGTDTQYF,TGTGCCAGCTCCACAGGCGGGGCGGGCACAGATACGCAGTATTTT
.,.,TRBV19,TRBJ2-3,CASSTTTDTQYF,TGTGCCAGTAGTACCACCACAGATACGCAGTATTTT
.,.,TRBV7-2,TRBJ2-3,CASSLGDPTTDTQYF,TGTGCCAGCAGCTTAGGGGACCCCACCACAGATACGCAGTATTTT
TRBD1,.,TRBV6-6,TRBJ1-3,CASSHGTAGNTIYF,TGTGCCAGCAGTCATGGGACAGCTGGAAACACCATATATTTT
TRBD1,.,TRBV5-4,TRBJ2-7,CASSFDRGPYEQYF,TGTGCCAGCAGCTTTGACAGGGGGCCCTACGAGCAGTACTTC
TRBD1,.,TRBV23-1,TRBJ1-6,CASSQSADRVVSPLHF,TGCGCCAGCAGTCAATCGGCGGACAGGGTAGTGTCACCCCTCCACTTT
.,once,TRBV30,TRBJ1-1,CAWRHQGNTEAFF,TGTGCCTGGAGACATCAGGGTAACACTGAAGCTTTCTTT
.,.,TRBV5-1,TRBJ1-2,CASSLDGGDYGYTF,TGCGCCAGCAGCTTGGATGGGGGTGACTATGGCTACACCTTC
.,.,TRBV5-1,TRBJ2-3,CASSLAQGSSTDTQYF,TGCGCCAGCAGCTTGGCTCAGGGGTCTAGCACAGATACGCAGTATTTT
TRBD1,few,TRBV28,TRBJ2-2,CASSRDRGGAGENTGELFF,TGTGCCAGCAGCCGGGACAGGGGTGGAGCGGGGGAGAACACCGGGGAGCTGTTTTTT
.,few,TRBV7-9,TRBJ1-1,CASSYDSATEAFF,TGTGCCAGCAGCTACGACAGTGCCACTGAAGCTTTCTTT
.,once,TRBV7-2,TRBJ2-3,CASRQTDTQYF,TGTGCCAGCAGACAGACAGATACGCAGTATTTT
TRBD1,once,TRBV11-2,TRBJ1-5,CASSSGRDRTNQPQHF,TGTGCCAGCAGCTCCGGCCGGGACAGGACAAATCAGCCCCAGCATTTT
.,.,TRBV7-8,TRBJ1-4,CASSLVQGLSLFF,TGTGCCAGCAGCTTAGTACAGGGACTTTCCTTGTTTTTT
.,.,TRBV30,TRBJ2-1,CAWGFPGDNEQFF,TGTGCCTGGGGTTTCCCCGGGGACAATGAGCAGTTCTTC
TRBD2,.,TRBV27,TRBJ2-1,CASSSDPGLAGTSEQFF,TGTGCCAGCAGTTCAGACCCGGGACTAGCGGGAACGAGTGAGCAGTTCTTC
TRBD2,.,TRBV6-6,TRBJ2-1,CASSYTSGSHEQFF,TGTGCCAGCAGTTACACTAGCGGGAGCCATGAGCAGTTCTTC
.,few,TRBV18,TRBJ2-2,CASSPDSGELFF,TGTGCCAGCTCACCTGATTCCGGGGAGCTGTTTTTT
.,.,TRBV28,TRBJ1-4,CASSLSLDSLRREKLFF,TGTGCCAGCAGTTTATCCCTGGACAGTTTAAGGAGGGAAAAACTGTTTTTT
.,.,TRBV5-1,TRBJ1-1,CASSKDSPGNTEAFF,TGCGCCAGCAGCAAAGACAGCCCAGGGAACACTGAAGCTTTCTTT
.,.,TRBV18,TRBJ2-7,CASSPGTQFYEQYF,TGTGCCAGCTCACCCGGGACCCAGTTTTACGAGCAGTACTTC
.,few,TRBV19,TRBJ1-5,CASSEGSDQPQHF,TGTGCCAGTAGCGAAGGATCGGATCAGCCCCAGCATTTT